This T cell receptor beta chain was sequenced in a study of T cell responses to AZD1222 COVID-19 vaccine. Sequencing was performed with immunoSEQ multiplex PCR; in TCRdb, only in-frame clones are kept and a portion is missing. The repertoire consists of tens of thousands of clones, with roughly nine tenths occurring once and the leading ten covering 2% to 2.5%. V was clipped by 3 bases and J by 2 bases; unmatched bases: 6. Germline assignment: CDR1 GTSNPN and CDR2 SVGIG (reference sequence). The CDR3 is made up of 14 amino acids. The sample in question was peripheral blood, obtained on day 0 of AZD1222 vaccination. The source of this sequence is an adult in good health. V gene TRBV30 combines with J gene TRBJ2-7; 8 positions agree with TRBD2. CDR3 amino acids: CAWRRGARPYEQYF. The CDR3 DNA reads as TGTGCCTGGAGGCGGGGGGCTCGTCCCTACGAGCAGTACTTC.